This TCR beta chain originates from a study of cytomegalovirus exposure and HLA in healthy donors. This PCR relied on a set of 60 Vbeta primers and 13 Jbeta primers. Measured with immunoSEQ multiplex PCR; TCRdb has only the in-frame clones, and not every one. The sample lists just over 200,000 clones, roughly 80% occurring once. Germline CDR1 SGHNT, CDR2 YYREEE (reference sequence). The CDR3 is 14 amino acids. With 0 bases removed from V and 1 base from J, the gap between germline ends came to 7 bases. Study results and caveats: It was only CMV serostatus that was available as immune exposure information.

This clone turned up a few times. Its antigen remains unknown. In nominal health when sampled, donors likely had unrecorded immune exposures nonetheless. Sample: PBMCs. The source is a man aged 45-65 years in good health and CMV-seronegative. The rearrangement uses TRBV5-4 and TRBJ1-1; no firm D call. The CDR3 DNA reads as TGTGCCAGCAGCTTGGAGGCAGGGAACACTGAAGCTTTCTTT. Its protein product is CASSLEAGNTEAFF. The variable domain in full, with the rest retrieved from reference TRBV5-4 and TRBJ1-1, is ETGVTQSPTHLIKTRGQQVTLRCSSQSGHNTVSWYQQALGQGPQFIFQYYREEENGRGNFPPRFSGLQFPNYSSELNVNALELDDSALYLCASSLEAGNTEAFFGQGTRLTVV.